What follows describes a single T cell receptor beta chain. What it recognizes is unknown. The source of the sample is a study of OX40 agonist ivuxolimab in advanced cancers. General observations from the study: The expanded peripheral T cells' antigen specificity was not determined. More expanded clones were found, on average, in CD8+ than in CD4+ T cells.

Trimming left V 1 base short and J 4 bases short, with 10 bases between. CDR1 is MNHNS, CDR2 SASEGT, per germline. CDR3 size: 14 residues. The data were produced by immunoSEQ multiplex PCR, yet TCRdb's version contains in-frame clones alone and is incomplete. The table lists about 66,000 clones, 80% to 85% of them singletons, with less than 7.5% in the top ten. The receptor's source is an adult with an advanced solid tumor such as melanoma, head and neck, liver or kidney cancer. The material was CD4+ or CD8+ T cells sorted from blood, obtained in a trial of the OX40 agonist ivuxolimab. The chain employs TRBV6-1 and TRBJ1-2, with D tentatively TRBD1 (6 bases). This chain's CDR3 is CASSEVAGAYGYTF. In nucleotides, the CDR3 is TGTGCCAGCAGTGAAGTTGCGGGGGCCTATGGCTACACCTTC.